This T cell receptor beta chain was identified in a study of blood T cells in healthy people across ages. Study findings and constraints: It was held that diversity estimates obtained from one million T cells represented underestimates.

The donors, aged 6 to 90, were healthy Caucasians from Russia. A second PCR of roughly 7 to 11 cycles used a sample-barcoded 5' primer and a J-beta primer mix. The template-switch adaptor, which had 12 random nucleotides, put a tag on each cDNA molecule. TCRdb recomputed calls from the 5' RACE reads with MiXCR, one row per CDR3 protein. The sample holds 980,000 or so distinct CDR3 sequences, under 50% seen once. This CDR3 spans 13 amino acids. The germline CDR1 and CDR2 sequences are SGHTA and FQGNSA. Between the trimmed V and J ends, which lost 1 base and 11 bases, there was a span of 14 bases. A word on this clonotype: Its antigen remains unknown.

Sequenced input: blood. This receptor was taken from a man aged 25-45 years in good health. This sequence joins TRBV7-2 and TRBJ2-5; the D is unclear. The CDR3 here is CASSLEGPREQYF. The CDR3, as DNA: TGTGCCAGCAGCTTAGAAGGGCCGAGAGAGCAGTACTTC.